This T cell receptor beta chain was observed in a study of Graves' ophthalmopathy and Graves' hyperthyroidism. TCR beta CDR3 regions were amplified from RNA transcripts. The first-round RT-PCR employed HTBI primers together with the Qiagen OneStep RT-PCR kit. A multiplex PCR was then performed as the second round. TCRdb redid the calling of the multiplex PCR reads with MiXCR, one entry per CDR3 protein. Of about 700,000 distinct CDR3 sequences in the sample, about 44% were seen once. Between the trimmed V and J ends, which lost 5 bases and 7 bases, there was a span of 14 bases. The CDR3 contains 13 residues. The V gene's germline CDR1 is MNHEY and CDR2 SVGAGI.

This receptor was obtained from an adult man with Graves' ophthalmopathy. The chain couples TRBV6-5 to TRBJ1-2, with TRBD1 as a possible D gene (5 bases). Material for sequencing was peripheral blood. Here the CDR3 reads CASSQPQAPGYTF. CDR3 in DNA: TGTGCCAGCAGTCAACCACAGGCTCCTGGCTACACCTTC.